This T cell receptor (beta chain) was captured in a study of CD8 T cells in Susac syndrome. Germline V lookup: CDR1 LNHDA, CDR2 SQIVND (reference sequence). With V trimmed by 3 bases and J by 6 bases, 4 bases remained unmatched. The length of the CDR3 is 15 residues. Random hexamers were used to reverse transcribe about 0.5 to 1 ug of RNA. Each CDR3 protein gets one entry after TCRdb re-called the immunoSEQ multiplex PCR reads with MiXCR. Of around 300,000 distinct CDR3 sequences in the sample, approximately 90% were seen once. The authors sequenced TCR beta from blood CD8+ and CD4+ T cells. Each multiple sclerosis control was a treatment-naive patient with relapsing-remitting disease that was either stable or active.

The V call is TRBV19, the J call TRBJ1-4; 10 nucleotides align to TRBD1. The clonotype originates from a human donor with multiple sclerosis. Sequenced input: CD4+ T cells from PBMCs. In nucleotides, the CDR3 is TGTGCCAGTAGTATCGCCGGGACAGGGGATGAAAAACTGTTTTTT. It specifies CASSIAGTGDEKLFF.